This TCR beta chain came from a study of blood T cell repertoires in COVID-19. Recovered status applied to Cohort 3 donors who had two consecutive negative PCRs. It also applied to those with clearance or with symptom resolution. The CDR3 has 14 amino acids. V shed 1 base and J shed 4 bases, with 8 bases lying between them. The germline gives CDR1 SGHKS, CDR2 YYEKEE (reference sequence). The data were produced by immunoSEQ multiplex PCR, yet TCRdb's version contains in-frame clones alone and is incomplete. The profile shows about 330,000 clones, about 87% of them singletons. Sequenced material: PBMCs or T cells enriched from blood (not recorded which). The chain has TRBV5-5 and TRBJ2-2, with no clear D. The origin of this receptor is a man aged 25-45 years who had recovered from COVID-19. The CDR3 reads CASSLQDRTGELFF. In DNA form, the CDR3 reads TGTGCCAGCAGCTTGCAGGATCGCACCGGGGAGCTGTTTTTT.